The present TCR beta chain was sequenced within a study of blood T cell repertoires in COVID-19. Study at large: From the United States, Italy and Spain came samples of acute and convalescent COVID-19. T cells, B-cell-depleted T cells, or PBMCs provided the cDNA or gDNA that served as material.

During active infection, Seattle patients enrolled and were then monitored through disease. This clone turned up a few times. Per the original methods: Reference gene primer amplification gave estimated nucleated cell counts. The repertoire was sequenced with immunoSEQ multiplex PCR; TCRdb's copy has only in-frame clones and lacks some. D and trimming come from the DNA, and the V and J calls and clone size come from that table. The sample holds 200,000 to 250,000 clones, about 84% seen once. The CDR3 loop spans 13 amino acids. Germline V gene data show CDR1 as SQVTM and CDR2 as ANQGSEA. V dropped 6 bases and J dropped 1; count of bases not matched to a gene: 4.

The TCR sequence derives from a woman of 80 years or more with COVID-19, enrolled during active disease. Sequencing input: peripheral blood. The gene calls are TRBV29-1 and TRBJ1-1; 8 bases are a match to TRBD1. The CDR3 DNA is TGCAGCGTGGACAGGGCGGCGAACACTGAAGCTTTCTTT. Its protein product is CSVDRAANTEAFF.